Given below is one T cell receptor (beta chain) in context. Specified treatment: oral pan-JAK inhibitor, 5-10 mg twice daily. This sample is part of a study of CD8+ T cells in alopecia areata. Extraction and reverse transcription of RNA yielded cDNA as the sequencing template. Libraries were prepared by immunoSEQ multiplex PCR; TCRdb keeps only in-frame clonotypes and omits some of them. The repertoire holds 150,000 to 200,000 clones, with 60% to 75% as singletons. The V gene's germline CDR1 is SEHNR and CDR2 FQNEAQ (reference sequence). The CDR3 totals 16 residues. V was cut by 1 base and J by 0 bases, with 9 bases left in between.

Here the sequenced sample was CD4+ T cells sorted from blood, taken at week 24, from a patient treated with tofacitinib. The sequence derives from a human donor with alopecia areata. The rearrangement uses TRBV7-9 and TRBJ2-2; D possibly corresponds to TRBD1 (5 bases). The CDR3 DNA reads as TGTGCCAGCAGCTTAGACGGCAGGGCGAACACCGGGGAGCTGTTTTTT. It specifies CASSLDGRANTGELFF.